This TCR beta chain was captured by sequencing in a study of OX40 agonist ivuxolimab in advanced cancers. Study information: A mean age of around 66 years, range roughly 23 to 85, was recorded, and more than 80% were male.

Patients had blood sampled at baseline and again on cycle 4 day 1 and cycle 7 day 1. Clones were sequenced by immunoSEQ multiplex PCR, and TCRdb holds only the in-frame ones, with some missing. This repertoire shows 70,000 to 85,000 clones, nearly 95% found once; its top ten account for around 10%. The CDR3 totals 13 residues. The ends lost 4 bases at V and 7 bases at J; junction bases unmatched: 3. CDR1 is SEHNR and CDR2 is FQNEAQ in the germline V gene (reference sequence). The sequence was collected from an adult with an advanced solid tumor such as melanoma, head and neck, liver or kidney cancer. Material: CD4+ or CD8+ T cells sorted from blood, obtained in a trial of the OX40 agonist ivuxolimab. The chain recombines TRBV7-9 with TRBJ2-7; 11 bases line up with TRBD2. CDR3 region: CASSSRLAGEQYF. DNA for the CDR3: TGTGCCAGCAGCTCCCGACTAGCGGGAGAGCAGTACTTC.